What follows is one T cell receptor beta chain and its context. Read coverage stops 3 residues before the CDR3 terminus; the germline J gene supplies the remainder. The data are from a study of T cells in women clearing cervical HPV infection. Repertoires were generated with immunoSEQ multiplex PCR, while TCRdb's copy carries only in-frame clones and drops some. Across approximately 25,000 clones, the top ten clones capture about 22% of the sample. The junction had 7 bases not matched to a gene; V was cut back by 4 bases and J by 3 bases. CDR3 size: 15 residues. Germline V gives CDR1 LNHDA, CDR2 SQIVND (reference sequence).

Material for sequencing was blood buffy coat. This chain joins TRBV19 and TRBJ1-2; 8 bases are a match to TRBD1. The TCR comes from a woman aged 18 to 75 with a cervical HPV16 infection that either progressed to CIN3+ or cleared (not recorded which). The sequenced part of the CDR3 DNA is TGTGCCAGTAGTACTCGGACAGGGAGAGACTATGGC. It translates to CASSTRTGRDYG. The whole CDR3 sequence reads CASSTRTGRDYGYTF.